The 27 T cell receptor beta chains given below trace back to one sample, sequenced in a study of preoperative IRX-2 immunotherapy in early breast cancer. Specified treatment: preoperative locoregional IRX-2 cytokine immunotherapy. The data were produced by immunoSEQ multiplex PCR, yet TCRdb's version contains in-frame clones alone and is incomplete. The profile shows around 25,000 clones, 90% to 95% of them singletons. Sequencing used tumor tissue, obtained after IRX-2 immunotherapy. The receptors derive from a human donor with breast cancer.

The chain uses TRBV27 and TRBJ2-7; 12 bases are shared with TRBD2. Per germline, CDR1 MNHEY and CDR2 SMNVEV (reference sequence). The CDR3 extends over 15 amino acids. V dropped 2 bases and J dropped 5; count of bases not matched to a gene: 4. The CDR3 coding sequence is TGTGCCAGCAGTTTACGACTAGCGGGAGAAGACGAGCAGTACTTC. It yields the protein CASSLRLAGEDEQYF.

The chain has TRBV4-2 and TRBJ1-2, with 7 bases matching TRBD1. J lost 5 bases, V lost 3 bases, and 6 bases had no gene match. Germline CDR1 reads LGHNA; CDR2 reads YNFKEQ. The CDR3 has 14 residues. CDR3 residues: CASSQPTGLYGYTF. The CDR3 DNA follows: TGTGCCAGCAGCCAGCCGACAGGGTTGTATGGCTACACCTTC.

CDR3 amino acids: CASSSNSDSFYGYTF. CDR3 coding DNA: TGTGCCAGCTCCTCCAACTCGGACAGTTTCTATGGCTACACCTTC. The chain has TRBV18 and TRBJ1-2; TRBD1 is a possible D gene (6 bases). This CDR3 spans 15 amino acids. From germline, CDR1 is KGHSH and CDR2 LQKENI. V dropped 6 bases and J dropped 4 bases, with 18 bases sitting between them.

V and J are TRBV23-1 and TRBJ2-5; no definite D call. TRBV23-1 falls under the ORF class, with uncertain function. Trimming removed 0 bases from V and 5 bases from J, with 19 bases in between. The CDR3 is 17 amino acids. CDR3 sequence: CASSQSRGSLRLETQYF. The CDR3 region has the DNA TGCGCCAGCAGTCAATCCCGAGGCTCGCTAAGGCTGGAGACCCAGTACTTC.

The rearrangement uses TRBV7-2 and TRBJ1-1; the D is unclear. Germline lookup yields CDR1 SGHTA and CDR2 FQGNSA. The CDR3 extends over 12 amino acids. The V end lost 5 bases, the J end lost 11 bases, and 15 bases lay between the germline ends. The CDR3 region is CASSQGRLVAFF. The CDR3 nucleotides are TGTGCCAGCAGCCAAGGCAGGCTGGTGGCTTTCTTT.

The chain employs TRBV5-1 and TRBJ1-4; D is unclear. The V gene's germline CDR1 is SGHRS and CDR2 YFSETQ. The CDR3 sequence is 13 residues long. The V end was cut by 5 bases, the J end by 0 bases, with 5 bases between. CDR3 loop: CASRVATNEKLFF. The CDR3 DNA reads TGCGCCAGCAGAGTTGCAACTAATGAAAAACTGTTTTTT.

The chain combines TRBV5-8 with TRBJ1-2; TRBD1 agrees at 9 bases. CDR1 is SGHTS, CDR2 YDEGEE, per germline. V dropped 4 bases and J dropped 6; count of bases not matched to a gene: 13. The CDR3 is made up of 16 amino acids. In DNA, the CDR3 is TGTGCCAGCAGCCTTAGGGGACAGGGCGGGAAGGATGGCTACACCTTC. As protein: CASSLRGQGGKDGYTF.

CDR3 region: CASSVGTSGRMNTQYF. The CDR3 nucleotides read TGTGCCAGCAGCGTCGGGACTAGCGGGAGGATGAATACGCAGTATTTT. The chain carries TRBV9 and TRBJ2-3, with 15 bases aligning to TRBD2. Germline V CDR1 and CDR2: SGDLS, YYNGEE. The CDR3 is 16 residues long. The V segment lost 2 bases and the J segment 7 bases; nucleotides outside the gene matches: 5.

This clone was detected only once. The rearrangement links TRBV27 to TRBJ1-1, with D hard to call. Between the trimmed V and J ends, which lost 2 bases and 4 bases, there was a span of 8 bases. CDR3 length equals 13 residues. The germline V gene encodes CDR1 MNHEY and CDR2 SMNVEV (reference sequence). The CDR3 DNA reads TGTGCCAGCAGTTTAGGAGGGCTCACTGAAGCTTTCTTT. Translation gives CASSLGGLTEAFF.

The chain employs TRBV2 and TRBJ1-1; 8 bases align to TRBD1. Unmatched junction bases numbered 0, after V lost 2 bases and J lost 1 base. Germline CDR1 reads SNHLY; CDR2 reads FYNNEI. This CDR3 comprises 14 residues. The CDR3 DNA is TGTGCCAGCAGTGAACAGGGGGCGAACACTGAAGCTTTCTTT. Protein sequence: CASSEQGANTEAFF.

The rearrangement uses TRBV4-3 and TRBJ1-3; no firm D call. The CDR3 length is 15 residues. The ends were cut back, 0 bases at V and 1 base at J, with 7 bases in the middle. Looked up from germline, CDR1 is LGHNA and CDR2 is YSLEER. CDR3 protein: CASSQDWVSGNTIYF. In nucleotides, the CDR3 is TGCGCCAGCAGCCAAGATTGGGTTTCTGGAAACACCATATATTTT.

The chain has TRBV7-2 and TRBJ2-3; TRBD2 matches 9 bases. Germline trimming cut 3 bases from V and 2 bases from J; bases unmatched to any gene: 9. The CDR3 covers 17 residues. The germline gives CDR1 SGHTA, CDR2 FQGNSA. CDR3 amino acids: CASSFGTTSGSTDTQYF. Written as DNA, the CDR3 is TGTGCCAGCAGCTTCGGGACGACTAGCGGTTCCACAGATACGCAGTATTTT.

The CDR3 reads CASSGPGQGGDEQFF. The CDR3 DNA reads TGTGCCAGCAGCGGCCCGGGACAGGGGGGCGATGAGCAGTTCTTC. The V and J genes are TRBV7-9 and TRBJ2-1; 11 bases fit TRBD1. The CDR3 totals 15 residues. The junction had 8 bases not matched to a gene; V was cut back by 5 bases and J by 8 bases. CDR1 and CDR2 from the germline V gene are SEHNR and FQNEAQ (reference sequence).

The rearrangement uses TRBV28 and TRBJ2-7; either TRBD1 or TRBD2 may supply D (5 bases each). The ends were cut back, 7 bases at V and 2 bases at J, with 15 bases in the middle. CDR1 and CDR2 (germline): MDHEN, SYDVKM. This CDR3 is 14 amino acids long. CDR3 residues: CASTVRTGPYEQYF. The DNA of the CDR3 is TGTGCCAGCACCGTTCGGACGGGACCCTACGAGCAGTACTTC.

This rearrangement joins TRBV4-1 to TRBJ2-6; D is unresolved. Germline V gene data show CDR1 as MGHRA and CDR2 as YSYEKL. Between the trimmed V and J ends, which lost 3 bases and 2 bases, there was a span of 8 bases. The CDR3 runs to 15 residues. CDR3 sequence reads: CASSQYGPGANVLTF. CDR3 bases: TGCGCCAGCAGCCAGTACGGGCCTGGGGCCAACGTCCTGACTTTC.

This chain joins TRBV5-1 and TRBJ1-4; maybe TRBD1 (6 bases). V was pared by 0 bases and J by 7 bases, with 16 bases between. From germline, CDR1 is SGHRS and CDR2 YFSETQ. CDR3 length: 16 amino acids. The CDR3 DNA reads as TGCGCCAGCAGCTTGGAAGCCGCCGGGGGGCTTGAAAAACTGTTTTTT. As protein: CASSLEAAGGLEKLFF. Together with reference TRBV5-1 and TRBJ1-4, the CDR3 gives the full variable domain: KAGVTQTPRYLIKTRGQQVTLSCSPISGHRSVSWYQQTPGQGLQFLFEYFSETQRNKGNFPGRFSGRQFSNSRSEMNVSTLELGDSALYLCASSLEAAGGLEKLFFGSGTQLSVL.

The chain employs TRBV7-2 and TRBJ1-2; D perhaps matches TRBD1 (5 bases). The CDR3 covers 14 residues. Germline V gene data show CDR1 as SGHTA and CDR2 as FQGNSA. V dropped 1 base and J dropped 2 bases, with 8 bases sitting between them. The CDR3 loop reads CASSLDWGNYGYTF. CDR3 sequence (DNA): TGTGCCAGCAGCTTAGACTGGGGCAACTATGGCTACACCTTC.

The chain is built from TRBV6-5 and TRBJ1-4; D call uncertain. The CDR3 length is 13 residues. Germline lookup yields CDR1 MNHEY and CDR2 SVGAGI. Trimming removed 5 bases from V and 7 bases from J, with 11 bases in between. The CDR3 spells CASSQRVGEKLFF. The CDR3 bases are TGTGCCAGCAGTCAGCGAGTTGGTGAAAAACTGTTTTTT.

The chain joins TRBV23-1 to TRBJ1-1; maybe TRBD1 (5 bases). TRBV23-1 is noted as an ORF with a role that remains uncertain. The CDR3 totals 17 residues. The V end was cut by 2 bases, the J end by 4 bases, with 20 bases between. The CDR3 nucleotides are TGCGCCAGCAGTCAACTAGCTTCATGCGGGGCCCCCACTGAAGCTTTCTTT. Translated: CASSQLASCGAPTEAFF.

The chain uses TRBV15 and TRBJ1-6, with 10 bases identical to TRBD1. Germline CDR1 LNHNV, CDR2 YYDKDF (reference sequence). The junction had 14 bases not matched to a gene; V was cut back by 3 bases and J by 6 bases. This CDR3 has 19 amino acids. The CDR3 is CATSRRDRGEFWGNSPLHF. As DNA, the CDR3 is TGTGCCACCAGCAGGCGGGACAGGGGAGAGTTTTGGGGTAATTCACCCCTCCACTTT. The whole variable domain, remainder taken from reference TRBV15 and TRBJ1-6, is DAMVIQNPRYQVTQFGKPVTLSCSQTLNHNVMYWYQQKSSQAPKLLFHYYDKDFNNEADTPDNFQSRRPNTSFCFLDIRSPGLGDTAMYLCATSRRDRGEFWGNSPLHFGNGTRLTVT.

This clone was picked up one time. The V call is TRBV5-5, the J call TRBJ2-7; D perhaps matches TRBD2 (5 bases). Germline V lookup: CDR1 SGHKS, CDR2 YYEKEE (reference sequence). The CDR3 runs 14 residues. Trimming shortened V by 0 bases and J by 3 bases, and 10 bases separated the two germline ends. The CDR3 reads CASSLVGDGYEQYF. DNA for the CDR3: TGTGCCAGCAGCTTGGTGGGAGATGGCTACGAGCAGTACTTC.

In nucleotides, the CDR3 is TGTGCCAGCAGCCCTCCGACTAGCGGGGGAACCTACAATGAGCAGTTCTTC. Its protein is CASSPPTSGGTYNEQFF. This rearrangement joins TRBV7-9 to TRBJ2-1, with 12 bases fitting TRBD2. The junction had 7 bases not matched to a gene; V was cut back by 5 bases and J by 2 bases. Germline V lookup: CDR1 SEHNR, CDR2 FQNEAQ (reference sequence). The CDR3 covers 17 residues.

V gene TRBV6-5 combines with J gene TRBJ2-5; D possibly corresponds to TRBD2 (6 bases). Deletions cut 5 bases from V and 4 bases from J, with 14 bases between. Germline V lookup: CDR1 MNHEY, CDR2 SVGAGI. CDR3 length equals 14 residues. CDR3 protein: CASSPGGSIETQYF. The CDR3 nucleotides are TGTGCCAGCAGTCCCGGGGGTAGTATAGAGACCCAGTACTTC.

J is TRBJ2-4 and V is TRBV30, with a weak D call TRBD1 (5 bases). The CDR3 loop spans 16 amino acids. The germline V and J ends were trimmed by 4 bases and 0 bases, with 16 bases remaining between them. The germline V gene encodes CDR1 GTSNPN and CDR2 SVGIG (reference sequence). This CDR3 reads CAWNKAQGLAKNIQYF. CDR3 DNA sequence: TGTGCCTGGAATAAAGCGCAGGGTCTAGCCAAAAACATTCAGTACTTC.

This chain connects TRBV6-4 to TRBJ2-2; tentative D call: TRBD1 (6 bases). Trimming stripped 8 bases from V and 1 base from J, with 8 bases between. Germline CDR1 reads MRHNA; CDR2 reads SNTAGT. The CDR3 covers 13 residues. CDR3 residues: CASRRGNTGELFF. The CDR3 region has the DNA TGTGCCAGCCGCAGGGGGAACACCGGGGAGCTGTTTTTT.

This chain connects TRBV10-3 to TRBJ2-2, with a possible D match to TRBD2 (6 bases). The V gene's germline CDR1 is ENHRY and CDR2 SYGVKD. The ends were cut back, 6 bases at V and 4 bases at J, with 9 bases in the middle. The CDR3 has 13 residues. The CDR3 nucleotides read TGTGCCATCAGCGCCGGGGGCACCGGGGAGCTGTTTTTT. It yields the protein CAISAGGTGELFF.

The J gene is TRBJ1-3, the V gene TRBV18, with TRBD1 as a possible D gene (6 bases). Trimming took off 5 bases at V and 0 bases at J, with 14 bases between the two ends. Looked up from germline, CDR1 is KGHSH and CDR2 is LQKENI. The CDR3 is 16 residues long. The CDR3 sequence: CASSSGQPNSGNTIYF. In DNA, the CDR3 is TGTGCCAGCTCATCTGGACAGCCTAACTCTGGAAACACCATATATTTT. The variable domain in full, with the rest retrieved from reference TRBV18 and TRBJ1-3, is NAGVMQNPRHLVRRRGQEARLRCSPMKGHSHVYWYRQLPEEGLKFMVYLQKENIIDESGMPKERFSAEFPKEGPSILRIQQVVRGDSAAYFCASSSGQPNSGNTIYFGEGSWLTVV.